This TCR beta chain was recorded in a study of blood T cell repertoires in COVID-19. Germline CDR1 reads KGHDR; CDR2 reads SFDVKD. The V and J ends lost 4 bases and 7 bases, in that order; junction bases with no gene match: 6. The CDR3 is made up of 14 amino acids. TCRdb's table, derived via immunoSEQ multiplex PCR, lists solely in-frame clones and lacks some. The table includes under 300,000 clones, approximately 85% detected once. The chain carries TRBV24-1 and TRBJ1-2; 9 positions match TRBD1. The receptor was isolated from a man aged 45 to 65 with acute or convalescent COVID-19. Sequencing was carried out using peripheral blood. For the CDR3, the DNA is TGTGCCACCAGTGAGGAAACAGGGGGCAGTGGCTACACCTTC. This codes for CATSEETGGSGYTF.